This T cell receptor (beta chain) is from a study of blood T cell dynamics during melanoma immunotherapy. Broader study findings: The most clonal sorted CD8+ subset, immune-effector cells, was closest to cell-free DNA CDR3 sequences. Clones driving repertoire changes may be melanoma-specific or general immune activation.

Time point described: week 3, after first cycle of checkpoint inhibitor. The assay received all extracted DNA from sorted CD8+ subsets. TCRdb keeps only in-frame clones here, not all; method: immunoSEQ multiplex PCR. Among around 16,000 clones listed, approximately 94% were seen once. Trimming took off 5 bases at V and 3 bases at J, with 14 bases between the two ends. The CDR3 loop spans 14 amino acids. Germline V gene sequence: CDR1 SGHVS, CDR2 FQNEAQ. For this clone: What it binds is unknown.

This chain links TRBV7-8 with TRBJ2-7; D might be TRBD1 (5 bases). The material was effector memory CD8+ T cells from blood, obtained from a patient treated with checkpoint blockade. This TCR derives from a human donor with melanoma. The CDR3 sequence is CASSLPTVNYEQYF. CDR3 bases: TGTGCCAGCAGCCTACCGACAGTGAACTACGAGCAGTACTTC.